Included here is one T cell receptor (beta chain) sequence, with context. The sample is drawn from a study of fetal regulatory T cell absence and autoimmunity. TCRdb's table, derived via immunoSEQ multiplex PCR, lists solely in-frame clones and lacks some. This table has around 100,000 clones, more than 70% appearing once. Sequences were obtained from pancreas tissue. This TCR was sampled from a male donor with IPEX syndrome.

The CDR3 coding sequence is TGTGCCAGTAGTATCCCCTATCAGCCCCAGCATTTT. This encodes CASSIPYQPQHF. The chain employs TRBV19 and TRBJ1-5; D is undetermined. Germline V lookup: CDR1 LNHDA, CDR2 SQIVND (reference sequence). The CDR3 is made up of 12 amino acids. V dropped 3 bases and J dropped 5 bases, with 5 bases sitting between them. Full variable domain (rest looked up from reference TRBV19 and TRBJ1-5): DGGITQSPKYLFRKEGQNVTLSCEQNLNHDAMYWYRQDPGQGLRLIYYSQIVNDFQKGDIAEGYSVSREKKESFPLTVTSAQKNPTAFYLCASSIPYQPQHFGDGTRLSIL.